This T cell receptor (beta chain) was sequenced in a study of blood T cell repertoires in COVID-19. Overall study context: Material from acute and convalescent COVID-19 was sourced from the United States, Italy and Spain.

Measured with immunoSEQ multiplex PCR; TCRdb has only the in-frame clones, and not every one. Of tens of thousands of clones listed, 75% to 95% were seen once; the top ten hold less than 0.85%. The CDR3 loop spans 14 amino acids. V shed 0 bases and J shed 10 bases, with 12 bases lying between them. CDR1 is MGHRA, CDR2 YSYEKL, per germline. The source material was peripheral blood. This TCR came from a woman over 75 with acute or convalescent COVID-19. The chain carries TRBV4-1 and TRBJ1-4; D is undetermined. CDR3 nucleotide sequence: TGCGCCAGCAGCCAAGAGGAAACAGTGCCAAAACTGTTTTTT. Translated, it gives CASSQEETVPKLFF.